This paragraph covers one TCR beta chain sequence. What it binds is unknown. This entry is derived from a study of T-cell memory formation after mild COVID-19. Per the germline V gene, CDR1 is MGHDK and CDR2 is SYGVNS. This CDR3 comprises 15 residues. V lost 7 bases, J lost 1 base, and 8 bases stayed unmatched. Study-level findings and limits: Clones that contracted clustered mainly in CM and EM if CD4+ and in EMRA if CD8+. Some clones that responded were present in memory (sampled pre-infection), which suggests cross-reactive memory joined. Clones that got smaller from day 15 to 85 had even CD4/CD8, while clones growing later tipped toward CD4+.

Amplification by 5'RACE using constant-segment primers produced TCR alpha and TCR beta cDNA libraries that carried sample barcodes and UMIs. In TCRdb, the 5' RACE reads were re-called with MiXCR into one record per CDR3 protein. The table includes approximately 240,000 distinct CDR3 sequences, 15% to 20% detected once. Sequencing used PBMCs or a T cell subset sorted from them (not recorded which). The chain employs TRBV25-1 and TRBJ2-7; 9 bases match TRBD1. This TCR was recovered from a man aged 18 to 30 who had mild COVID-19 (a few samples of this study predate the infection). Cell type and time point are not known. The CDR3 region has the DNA TGTGCCAGCACCCCGACAGGGGGTATTTCCTACGAGCAGTACTTC. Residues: CASTPTGGISYEQYF.